This entry describes one T cell receptor beta chain. Enrollment of patients from Seattle took place during active infection, with longitudinal follow-up. Trimming took off 5 bases at V and 3 bases at J, with 18 bases between the two ends. The length of the CDR3 is 15 residues. Germline-derived CDR1 and CDR2 are SGHRS and YFSETQ. The sample comes from a study of blood T cell repertoires in COVID-19. Study details: Collection of acute and convalescent COVID-19 samples took place in the United States, Italy and Spain.

Original analysis: Reference gene primer amplification gave nucleated cell count estimates. The table came from immunoSEQ multiplex PCR; TCRdb's copy has only in-frame clones and leaves some out. The DNA gave D and trimming, while V, J and clone size come from that table. The repertoire holds some 240,000 clones, with 88% as singletons. Sequenced material: peripheral blood. The sequence was collected from a woman aged 70-85 years with COVID-19, enrolled during active disease. J is TRBJ2-7 and V is TRBV5-1; possibly TRBD1 for D (7 bases). The CDR3 loop is CASSGGQGVIYEQYF. Written as DNA, the CDR3 is TGCGCCAGCAGTGGGGGGCAGGGGGTGATCTACGAGCAGTACTTC.